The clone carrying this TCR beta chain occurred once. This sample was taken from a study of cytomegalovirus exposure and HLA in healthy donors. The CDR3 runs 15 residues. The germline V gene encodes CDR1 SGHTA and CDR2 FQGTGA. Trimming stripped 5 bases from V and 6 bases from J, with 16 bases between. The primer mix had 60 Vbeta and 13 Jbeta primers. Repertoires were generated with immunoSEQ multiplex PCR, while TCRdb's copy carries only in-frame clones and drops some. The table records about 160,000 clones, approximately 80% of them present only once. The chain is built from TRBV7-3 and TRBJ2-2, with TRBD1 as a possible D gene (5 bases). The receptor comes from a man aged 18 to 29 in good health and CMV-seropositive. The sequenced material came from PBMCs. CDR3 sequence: CASSPNQGSPGELFF. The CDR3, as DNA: TGTGCCAGCAGCCCTAATCAGGGCAGCCCCGGGGAGCTGTTTTTT.